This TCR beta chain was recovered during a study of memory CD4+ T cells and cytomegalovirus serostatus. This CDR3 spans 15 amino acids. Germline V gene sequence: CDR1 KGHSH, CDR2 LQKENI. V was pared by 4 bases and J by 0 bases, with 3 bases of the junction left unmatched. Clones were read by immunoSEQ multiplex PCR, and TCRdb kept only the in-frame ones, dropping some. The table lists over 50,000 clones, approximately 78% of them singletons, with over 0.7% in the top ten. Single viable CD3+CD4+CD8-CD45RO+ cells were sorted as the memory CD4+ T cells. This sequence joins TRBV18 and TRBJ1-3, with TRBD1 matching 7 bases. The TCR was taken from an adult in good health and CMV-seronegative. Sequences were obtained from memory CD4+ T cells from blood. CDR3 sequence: CASSQGQSSGNTIYF. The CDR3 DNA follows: TGTGCCAGCTCACAGGGACAGAGCTCTGGAAACACCATATATTTT.